One and the same sample provided the 21 T cell receptor beta chains below, sequenced in a study of cytomegalovirus exposure and HLA in healthy donors. PCR involved 60 Vbeta and 13 Jbeta primers. Repertoires were generated with immunoSEQ multiplex PCR, while TCRdb's copy carries only in-frame clones and drops some. The table shows approximately 260,000 clones, with 70% to 90% occurring only once. Material for sequencing was PBMCs. The receptors were sampled from a woman aged 40 to 55 in good health and CMV-seropositive.

Written as DNA, the CDR3 is TGTGCCAGCAGTTACTTAAGCGGGAGGGGCCCCTACGAGCAGTACTTC. Its protein product is CASSYLSGRGPYEQYF. The rearrangement links TRBV6-5 to TRBJ2-5; 10 bases line up with TRBD2. The better agreement between TRBJ2-7 and the DNA end casts doubt on the J call. CDR1 is MNHEY and CDR2 is SVGAGI in the germline V gene. The CDR3 consists of 16 residues.

This chain links TRBV9 with TRBJ1-6, with TRBD1 matching 7 bases. The CDR3 contains 14 residues. Trimming removed 5 bases from V and 7 bases from J; junction bases left unmatched: 6. CDR1 SGDLS and CDR2 YYNGEE come from the germline V gene. CDR3 in amino acids: CASRSGTANSPLHF. The CDR3 DNA is TGTGCCAGCAGGTCCGGGACAGCGAATTCACCCCTCCACTTT.

The chain links TRBV10-2 to TRBJ2-4; D possibly corresponds to TRBD2 (7 bases). Germline V gene sequence: CDR1 WSHSY, CDR2 SAAADI. This CDR3 spans 13 amino acids. Trimming stripped 8 bases from V and 3 bases from J, with 11 bases between. The CDR3 here is CASAGAGKNIQYF. Written as DNA, the CDR3 is TGCGCCAGCGCGGGGGCCGGCAAAAACATTCAGTACTTC.

The V and J genes are TRBV7-9 and TRBJ2-5; weak D call: TRBD2 (5 bases). This CDR3 has 14 amino acids. V was trimmed by 1 base and J by 1 base, leaving 7 bases between them. The germline V gene encodes CDR1 SEHNR and CDR2 FQNEAQ (reference sequence). This CDR3 reads CASSLVATQETQYF. CDR3 bases: TGTGCCAGCAGCTTAGTAGCGACCCAAGAGACCCAGTACTTC.

The chain employs TRBV6-5 and TRBJ2-7; 11 positions match TRBD2. Germline assignment: CDR1 MNHEY and CDR2 SVGAGI. J lost 3 bases, V lost 6 bases, and 7 bases had no gene match. The CDR3 has 15 residues. CDR3 sequence (DNA): TGTGCCAGCAGAATGGGACTAGCGGTAGTCTACGAGCAGTACTTC. Translated, it gives CASRMGLAVVYEQYF.

This rearrangement joins TRBV7-3 to TRBJ2-3; D is possibly TRBD2 (7 bases). This CDR3 spans 16 amino acids. V lost 2 bases and J lost 4, with 16 bases in between. Per the germline V gene, CDR1 is SGHTA and CDR2 is FQGTGA. In DNA form, the CDR3 reads TGTGCCAGCAGCTTATCTCGCAGCGGGACATCAGATACGCAGTATTTT. Its protein product is CASSLSRSGTSDTQYF. Filled out from reference TRBV7-3 and TRBJ2-3, the complete variable domain reads GAGVSQTPSNKVTEKGKYVELRCDPISGHTALYWYRQSLGQGPEFLIYFQGTGAADDSGLPNDRFFAVRPEGSVSTLKIQRTERGDSAVYLCASSLSRSGTSDTQYFGPGTRLTVL.

Concerning this clone itself: The identical CDR3 is also encoded by other nucleotide sequences in the sample. The J gene is TRBJ2-5, the V gene TRBV6-5, with 7 bases identical to TRBD2. The ends lost 0 bases at V and 5 bases at J; junction bases unmatched: 6. From germline, CDR1 is MNHEY and CDR2 SVGAGI. This CDR3 comprises 15 residues. CDR3 sequence (DNA): TGTGCCAGCAGTTACTCTGGGAGGGCGGGGGAGACCCAGTACTTC. Its translation: CASSYSGRAGETQYF.

The rearrangement links TRBV7-2 to TRBJ2-2; maybe TRBD1 (5 bases). Between the trimmed V and J ends, which lost 1 base and 6 bases, there was a span of 9 bases. The CDR3 runs 14 residues. Germline values: CDR1 SGHTA, CDR2 FQGNSA. CDR3 sequence: CASSLGGLAGELFF. CDR3 coding DNA: TGTGCCAGCAGCTTAGGGGGCTTAGCCGGGGAGCTGTTTTTT.

The rearrangement links TRBV6-6 to TRBJ2-3; 7 nucleotides align to TRBD2. Germline-derived CDR1 and CDR2 are MNHNY and SVGAGI (reference sequence). The V gene end was trimmed by 3 bases and the J gene end by 4 bases; junction bases not matched to a gene: 4. The CDR3 is 14 amino acids. The CDR3 nucleotides read TGTGCCAGCAGTTATAGCGGGTATTCAGATACGCAGTATTTT. It codes for CASSYSGYSDTQYF.

Written as DNA, the CDR3 is TGTGCCAGCAGTTCCCGCGGGGGTACCCGGGAGACCCAGTACTTC. Its translation is CASSSRGGTRETQYF. This chain links TRBV28 with TRBJ2-5; TRBD2 agrees at 7 bases. CDR3 size: 15 residues. The V gene's germline CDR1 is MDHEN and CDR2 SYDVKM. The junction had 10 bases not matched to a gene; V was cut back by 4 bases and J by 5 bases.

The CDR3 nucleotides are TGTGCCAGCAGCTTAGTTCCCGGACAGTTCCTCCACTTT. Encoded protein: CASSLVPGQFLHF. This chain links TRBV11-2 with TRBJ1-6; D is perhaps TRBD1 (6 bases). The V gene lost 1 base and the J gene lost 15 bases, with 13 bases spanning the gap. CDR1 and CDR2 from the germline V gene are SGHAT and FQNNGV. The CDR3 has 13 residues.

The chain employs TRBV7-9 and TRBJ2-3; unclear D gene. Germline V gene data show CDR1 as SEHNR and CDR2 as FQNEAQ (reference sequence). This CDR3 comprises 16 residues. The germline V and J ends were trimmed by 2 bases and 3 bases, with 15 bases remaining between them. The CDR3, as DNA: TGTGCCAGCAGCTTAAGACTGGCGGAATCTACAGATACGCAGTATTTT. Translated, it gives CASSLRLAESTDTQYF.

The genes are TRBV4-3 and TRBJ1-5, with TRBD1 identical over 9 bases. Trimming took 0 bases from V and 2 from J; bases not matched to a gene: 8. Germline V gene sequence: CDR1 LGHNA, CDR2 YSLEER. The CDR3 is 18 residues long. The DNA of the CDR3 is TGCGCCAGCAGCCAAGACCTCGACAGGGGGTATGGCAATCAGCCCCAGCATTTT. This encodes CASSQDLDRGYGNQPQHF.

This clone occurred once. For the CDR3, the DNA is TGCGCCAGCAGCCCAGGCACCGGGGAGCTGTTTTTT. This gives the protein CASSPGTGELFF. V gene TRBV4-1 combines with J gene TRBJ2-2, with no clear D. Trimming left V 4 bases short and J 4 bases short, with 4 bases between. Germline CDR1 is MGHRA and CDR2 is YSYEKL. CDR3 length: 12 residues.

This clone was counted once. The J gene is TRBJ2-1, the V gene TRBV6-6; 14 bases agree with TRBD2. CDR3 size: 15 residues. Germline V lookup: CDR1 MNHNY, CDR2 SVGAGI (reference sequence). V gave up 5 bases and J gave up 9 bases; unmatched junction bases: 6. As DNA, the CDR3 is TGTGCCAGCAGTGGGGGACTAGCGGGAGTCGGTGAGCAGTTCTTC. Its translation is CASSGGLAGVGEQFF.

The chain links TRBV2 to TRBJ1-2; 7 nucleotides align to TRBD1. The J segment lost 4 bases and the V segment lost 3 bases, leaving 5 bases of the junction unmatched. The CDR3 spans 14 residues. Looked up from germline, CDR1 is SNHLY and CDR2 is FYNNEI. The CDR3 region has the DNA TGTGCCAGCAGTGAGCAGACAGGGCTCTATGGCTACACCTTC. Translating gives CASSEQTGLYGYTF.

The V gene is TRBV28, the J gene TRBJ1-2; TRBD1 matches at 8 bases. The ends lost 5 bases at V and 4 bases at J; junction bases unmatched: 9. The V gene's germline CDR1 is MDHEN and CDR2 SYDVKM. The CDR3 is 15 residues long. For the CDR3, the DNA is TGTGCCAGCAGTACGTGGACAGGGTTCAGCTATGGCTACACCTTC. It codes for CASSTWTGFSYGYTF.

This rearrangement joins TRBV28 to TRBJ1-3, with 7 bases lining up with TRBD1. J lost 7 bases, V lost 3 bases, and 6 bases had no gene match. Germline V lookup: CDR1 MDHEN, CDR2 SYDVKM. The CDR3 extends over 14 amino acids. CDR3 protein: CASSFRTGLNTIYF. In DNA, the CDR3 is TGTGCCAGCAGTTTCCGGACAGGCCTCAACACCATATATTTT.

This clone has only a few counts. J is TRBJ1-4 and V is TRBV28; D is uncertain. CDR1 is MDHEN and CDR2 is SYDVKM in the germline V gene. The CDR3 runs 15 residues. V gave up 3 bases and J gave up 0 bases, with 8 bases separating them. CDR3 sequence reads: CASSLRGATNEKLFF. CDR3 nucleotides: TGTGCCAGCAGTTTGCGGGGAGCAACTAATGAAAAACTGTTTTTT.

The gene calls are TRBV28 and TRBJ2-7, with D uncertain. Germline V gene data show CDR1 as MDHEN and CDR2 as SYDVKM. This CDR3 spans 14 amino acids. The V and J ends lost 2 bases and 2 bases respectively, with 10 bases between them. The DNA for the CDR3 is TGTGCCAGCAGTTTAGGTAGGCAGGCCTACGAGCAGTACTTC. Translation: CASSLGRQAYEQYF.

The chain recombines TRBV4-3 with TRBJ2-7, with TRBD2 matching 13 bases. Unmatched junction bases numbered 2, after V lost 4 bases and J lost 2 bases. The CDR3 has 15 amino acids. The germline V gene encodes CDR1 LGHNA and CDR2 YSLEER. The CDR3 loop reads CASSPGLAGAYEQYF. CDR3 DNA: TGCGCCAGCAGCCCTGGACTAGCGGGAGCCTACGAGCAGTACTTC.